This entry features one T cell receptor (beta chain) sequence. Its antigen remains unknown. Other autoimmune disease, uncontrolled infection, pregnancy and lactation led to exclusion. The authors diagnosed from clinical symptoms, serum thyroxine, TRAb, thyroid ultrasound and orbital computed tomography. CDR3 length equals 16 residues. Germline CDR1 and CDR2: SGHAT and FQNNGV. V gave up 1 base and J gave up 2 bases, with 14 bases separating them. Amplification targeted the TCR beta CDR3 regions, with RNA transcripts as the source material. Amplification began with first-round RT-PCR using HTBI primers, then second-round multiplex PCR was performed. TCRdb re-called the multiplex PCR reads with MiXCR, one entry per CDR3 protein. The table has over a million distinct CDR3 sequences, about 36% seen once. The data belong to a study of Graves' ophthalmopathy and Graves' hyperthyroidism. Study summary: Over 18 months of follow-up, stable hyperthyroidism required that no ophthalmopathy appear.

Study-wide findings and caveats: Ophthalmopathy progression prediction by the model yielded a sensitivity of about 68% and a specificity of approximately 72%.

The clonotype was recovered from an adult man with Graves' hyperthyroidism. This chain links TRBV11-2 with TRBJ2-5; possibly TRBD2 for D (7 bases). The sequencing input was peripheral blood or thyroid tissue (not recorded which). The CDR3 DNA sequence: TGTGCCAGCAGCTTAGGAGGGGGGGGGCGGCAAGAGACCCAGTACTTC. Translated, it gives CASSLGGGGRQETQYF.